Listed below are T cell receptor beta chains from one sample, sequenced in a study of cytomegalovirus exposure and HLA in healthy donors. Assay: immunoSEQ multiplex PCR; the TCRdb copy retains only in-frame clones and omits some. The data show about 160,000 clones, about nine tenths seen once. Sample: PBMCs. Receptor source: a woman in her twenties or thirties in good health and CMV-seronegative. The CDR3 runs from the conserved cysteine through the conserved F or W.

>TRBV27
CASSSTGVSGGYTF
>TRBV28
CASSPAQNSNQPQHF
>TRBV4-1
CASSQEGWRTRGETQYF
>TRBV18
CASSLRDRGQETQYF
>TRBV9
CASSAPTSGGHYNEQFF
>TRBV4-3
CASSAGTSGETQYF
>TRBV2
CASKGLSREGQAFF
>TRBV28
CASSIQETQYF
>TRBV15
CATSREDRGIEQYF
>TRBV5-1
CASSLLAGFSYNEQFF
>TRBV5-1
CASSPWSSLPTEAFF
>TRBV2
CASSESGGYEQYF
>TRBV19
CASSISGLSNQPQHF
>TRBV11-2
CASSLETRSGNTGELFF
>TRBV6-5
CASSPVGSRYGYTF
>TRBV12-5
CASGWGTGSTEAFF
>TRBV5-1
CASSGTVNEKLFF
>TRBV7-2
CASSLVGADNTGELFF
>TRBV2
CASSESGTGGDGYTF
>TRBV7-3
CASSLERGAYNEQFF
>TRBV10-3
CAISESRAGGGSDTQYF
>TRBV18
CASSPGLSGYEQYF
>TRBV9
CASSVAGFGTGELFF
>TRBV30
CAWSDRAYTEAFF
>TRBV28
CASCLGGATNEKLFF
>TRBV19
CASNPSPGVNTEAFF
>TRBV5-6
CASSSPGQAFLEQYF
>TRBV4-1
CASSQEPSGGSLIYEQYF
>TRBV9
CASSVVGEGYNEQFF
>TRBV6-5
CASSYRTENYGYTF
>TRBV11-2
CASSLSVWGTSDYGYTF
>TRBV7-2
CASSLDVGQGGFF
>TRBV28
CASSFRGGGINEQFF
>TRBV29-1
CSGVRRGDRTDTQYF
>TRBV30
CAWTPESFSGNTIYF
>TRBV27
CASRTPGQAYEQYF